This TCR beta chain was sequenced in a study of CD8+ T cells in alopecia areata. Points on this clone: Its antigen is as yet unknown.

Treatment indicated: oral pan-JAK inhibitor, 5-10 mg twice daily. Researchers picked out CD4+ and CD8+ T cells from PBMCs by sorting. Study results and caveats: When scalp samples are sequenced, resident alphabeta T cells of normal skin are also captured. Relative to normal scalp, lesional scalp, especially alopecia totalis/universalis, showed higher clonality.

RNA extraction was followed by reverse transcription into cDNA, which acted as the sequencing template. Assay used: immunoSEQ multiplex PCR; TCRdb lists only in-frame clones, some missing. The data hold fewer than 250,000 clones, with approximately 61% observed a single time. The sample in question was CD4+ T cells sorted from blood, obtained at week 24, from a patient treated with tofacitinib. This clonotype originated in a human donor with alopecia areata.

The CDR3 DNA is TGTGCCAGCAGCCCCCGAGTAGCGGGGGGCACAGATACGCAGTATTTT. This codes for CASSPRVAGGTDTQYF. The chain uses TRBV7-2 and TRBJ2-3; TRBD2 aligns across 9 bases. The V and J ends lost 5 bases and 1 base, in that order; junction bases with no gene match: 7. The CDR3 loop spans 16 amino acids. The germline V gene encodes CDR1 SGHTA and CDR2 FQGNSA.